The sequence of this TCR beta chain was determined in a study of CD8 T cells in Susac syndrome. Trimming took 0 bases from V and 0 from J, leaving 12 bases between them. CDR1 SGHRS and CDR2 YFSETQ come from the germline V gene. The CDR3 sequence is 16 residues long. It was with random hexamers that roughly 0.5 to 1 ug RNA was reverse transcribed. TCR beta CDR3 was amplified by immunoSEQ covering 54 Vbeta and 13 Jbeta. TCRdb reanalysed the immunoSEQ multiplex PCR reads using MiXCR and keeps one entry per CDR3 protein. The sample contains 140,000 to 150,000 distinct CDR3 sequences, 94% of which appear only once. Sequencing of TCR beta drew on CD8+ and CD4+ T cells from blood. The controls, all healthy donors, were matched for age and sex. Negative isolation was used for CD8+ and CD4+ T cells, and FACS enrichment was applied to TEMRA cells.

Material: CD4+ T cells from PBMCs. J is TRBJ1-1 and V is TRBV5-1, with D maybe TRBD1 (5 bases). This TCR derives from a human donor in good health. CDR3 DNA sequence: TGCGCCAGCAGCTTGGACCAGGGTAAAGTGAACACTGAAGCTTTCTTT. It encodes CASSLDQGKVNTEAFF.